Below are 12 T cell receptor beta chains sequenced from a single sample in a study of neoadjuvant anti-PD-1 for oral cavity cancer. Clones were read by immunoSEQ multiplex PCR, and TCRdb kept only the in-frame ones, dropping some. The data contain fewer than 20,000 clones, approximately 72% of them singletons. The sequencing here drew on PBMCs, taken before nivolumab (anti-PD-1) treatment. All receptors come from a person between 35 and 79 years old with oral cavity squamous cell carcinoma.

This sequence joins TRBV5-6 and TRBJ1-4; 7 bases align to TRBD1. The length of the CDR3 is 15 residues. The junction had 10 bases not matched to a gene; V was cut back by 6 bases and J by 5 bases. Per germline, CDR1 SGHDT and CDR2 YYEEEE. CDR3 protein: CASTLRGQWNEKLFF. For the CDR3, the DNA is TGTGCCAGCACGCTGAGGGGACAGTGGAATGAAAAACTGTTTTTT. Full variable domain (rest looked up from reference TRBV5-6 and TRBJ1-4): DAGVTQSPTHLIKTRGQQVTLRCSPKSGHDTVSWYQQALGQGPQFIFQYYEEEERQRGNFPDRFSGHQFPNYSSELNVNALLLGDSALYLCASTLRGQWNEKLFFGSGTQLSVL.

The chain uses TRBV9 and TRBJ2-7; D might be TRBD2 (6 bases). Trimming took off 0 bases at V and 2 bases at J, with 12 bases between the two ends. The CDR3 length is 15 residues. Germline V gene lookup returns CDR1 SGDLS and CDR2 YYNGEE. The CDR3 sequence is CASSVGGGNTYEQYF. In nucleotides, the CDR3 is TGTGCCAGCAGCGTAGGAGGAGGGAACACCTACGAGCAGTACTTC. The whole variable domain, filled in from reference TRBV9 and TRBJ2-7, reads DSGVTQTPKHLITATGQRVTLRCSPRSGDLSVYWYQQSLDQGLQFLIQYYNGEERAKGNILERFSAQQFPDLHSELNLSSLELGDSALYFCASSVGGGNTYEQYFGPGTRLTVT.

The V and J genes are TRBV5-6 and TRBJ1-4, with D unclear. Germline lookup yields CDR1 SGHDT and CDR2 YYEEEE. The V gene lost 4 bases and the J gene lost 6 bases, with 13 bases spanning the gap. CDR3 length: 14 residues. For the CDR3, the DNA is TGTGCCAGCAGCCCGGGTGGGCGCTATGAAAAACTGTTTTTT. Translation gives CASSPGGRYEKLFF. Variable domain in full (rest from reference TRBV5-6 and TRBJ1-4): DAGVTQSPTHLIKTRGQQVTLRCSPKSGHDTVSWYQQALGQGPQFIFQYYEEEERQRGNFPDRFSGHQFPNYSSELNVNALLLGDSALYLCASSPGGRYEKLFFGSGTQLSVL.

The DNA of the CDR3 is TGTGCCAGTACCGATCGACAGGGGGCTTTCTCTGGAAACACCATATATTTT. Protein sequence: CASTDRQGAFSGNTIYF. The chain carries TRBV19 and TRBJ1-3; 10 bases are shared with TRBD1. CDR3 length: 17 residues. With V trimmed by 7 bases and J by 0 bases, 9 bases remained unmatched. Germline V gene lookup returns CDR1 LNHDA and CDR2 SQIVND (reference sequence).

This clone appeared a few times. V is TRBV6-5 and J is TRBJ1-3; no firm D call. The V end lost 5 bases, the J end lost 4 bases, and 3 bases lay between the germline ends. CDR3 length: 11 residues. Germline lookup yields CDR1 MNHEY and CDR2 SVGAGI. The CDR3 region has the DNA TGTGCCAGCAGTAACGGAAACACCATATATTTT. Its translation: CASSNGNTIYF.

This clone was seen only a few times. The CDR3 region is CASSLGPTGLNTEAFF. In nucleotides, the CDR3 is TGTGCCAGCAGCTTAGGTCCCACAGGGTTGAACACTGAAGCTTTCTTT. The chain carries TRBV7-2 and TRBJ1-1; tentative D call: TRBD1 (6 bases). The ends were cut back, 1 base at V and 0 bases at J, with 12 bases in the middle. The CDR3 extends over 16 amino acids. The germline gives CDR1 SGHTA, CDR2 FQGNSA.

The gene calls are TRBV9 and TRBJ1-1; D is unclear. This CDR3 comprises 13 residues. Trimming took 0 bases from V and 7 from J, leaving 10 bases between them. Germline assignment: CDR1 SGDLS and CDR2 YYNGEE. The CDR3 sequence is CASSVGSGNEAFF. The CDR3 nucleotides read TGTGCCAGCAGCGTAGGATCAGGAAATGAAGCTTTCTTT.

This rearrangement joins TRBV28 to TRBJ2-7; possible D gene TRBD1, 5 bases. The CDR3 loop spans 14 amino acids. V lost 3 bases to trimming and J lost 2 bases, with 11 bases between them. Germline V gene data show CDR1 as MDHEN and CDR2 as SYDVKM. CDR3 sequence: CASSFRVTPYEQYF. CDR3 DNA: TGTGCCAGCAGTTTCAGGGTAACCCCCTACGAGCAGTACTTC.

This clone was counted a single time. The CDR3 DNA reads as TGTGCCAGCAGTGAATCTTTGGGGAATTCAGTAGGGGGAAACACCATATATTTT. Residues: CASSESLGNSVGGNTIYF. The V call is TRBV25-1, the J call TRBJ1-3; D not certain. The CDR3 is 18 amino acids. V lost 1 base and J lost 4, with 20 bases in between. Germline CDR1 and CDR2: MGHDK and SYGVNS.

The rearrangement joins TRBV4-1 to TRBJ2-7; the match to TRBD2 covers 7 bases. The CDR3 covers 16 residues. J gave up 1 base and V 0 bases, and 6 bases lay outside the gene matches. Per germline, CDR1 MGHRA and CDR2 YSYEKL. The DNA for the CDR3 is TGCGCCAGCAGCCAAGAGTGGGACTATACTTCCTACGAGCAGTACTTC. It codes for CASSQEWDYTSYEQYF.

This clone came up a few times. This chain joins TRBV2 and TRBJ1-5, with D maybe TRBD1 (6 bases). Trimming removed 5 bases at V and 4 bases at J, with 9 bases between. The germline V gene has CDR1 SNHLY and CDR2 FYNNEI. This CDR3 is 13 amino acids long. The CDR3, as DNA: TGTGCCAGCAGTACAGGGCTTAATCAGCCCCAGCATTTT. Residues: CASSTGLNQPQHF.

The chain is built from TRBV27 and TRBJ2-3; TRBD2 is a possible D gene (6 bases). This CDR3 spans 16 amino acids. Looked up from germline, CDR1 is MNHEY and CDR2 is SMNVEV (reference sequence). The V gene lost 4 bases and the J gene lost 3 bases, with 17 bases spanning the gap. DNA for the CDR3: TGTGCCAGCAGTTGGCTAGCGCATACGGGAACAGATACGCAGTATTTT. It translates to CASSWLAHTGTDTQYF.